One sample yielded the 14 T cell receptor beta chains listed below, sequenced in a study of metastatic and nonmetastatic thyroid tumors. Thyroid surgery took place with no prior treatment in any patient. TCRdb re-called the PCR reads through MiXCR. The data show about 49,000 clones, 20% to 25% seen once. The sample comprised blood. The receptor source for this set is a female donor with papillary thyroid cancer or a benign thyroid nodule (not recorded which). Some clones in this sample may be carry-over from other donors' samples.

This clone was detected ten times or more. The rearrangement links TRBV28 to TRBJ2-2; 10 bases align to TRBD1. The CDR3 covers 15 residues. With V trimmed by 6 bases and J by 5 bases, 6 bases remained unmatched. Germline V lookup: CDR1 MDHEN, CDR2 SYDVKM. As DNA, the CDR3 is TGTGCCAGCAGCACCGGGACAGGGGTAACCGGGGAGCTGTTTTTT. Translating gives CASSTGTGVTGELFF. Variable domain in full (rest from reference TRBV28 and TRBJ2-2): DVKVTQSSRYLVKRTGEKVFLECVQDMDHENMFWYRQDPGLGLRLIYFSYDVKMKEKGDIPEGYSVSREKKERFSLILESASTNQTSMYLCASSTGTGVTGELFFGEGSRLTVL.

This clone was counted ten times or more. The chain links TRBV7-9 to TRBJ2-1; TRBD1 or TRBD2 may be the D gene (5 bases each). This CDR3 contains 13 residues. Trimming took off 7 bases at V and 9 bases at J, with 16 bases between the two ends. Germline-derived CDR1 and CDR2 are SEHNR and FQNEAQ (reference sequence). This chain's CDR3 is CASNPQGVGEQFF. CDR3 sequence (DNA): TGTGCCAGCAACCCCCAGGGAGTGGGTGAGCAGTTCTTC.

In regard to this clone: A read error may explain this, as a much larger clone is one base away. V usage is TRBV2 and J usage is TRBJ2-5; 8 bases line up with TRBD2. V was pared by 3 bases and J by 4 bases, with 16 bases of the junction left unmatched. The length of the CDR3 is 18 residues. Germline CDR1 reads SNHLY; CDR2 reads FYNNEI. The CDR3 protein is CASSEMGPTSGPRETQYF. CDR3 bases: TGTGCCAGCAGTGAGATGGGGCCCACTAGCGGTCCCCGAGAGACCCAGTACTTC.

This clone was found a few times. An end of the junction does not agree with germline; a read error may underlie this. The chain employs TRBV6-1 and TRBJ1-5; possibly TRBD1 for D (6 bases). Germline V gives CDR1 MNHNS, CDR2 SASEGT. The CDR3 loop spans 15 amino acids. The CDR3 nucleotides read TGTGCCAGCAGTCGAACAGGGAGCTGGGATCAGCCCAAGCATTTC. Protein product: CASSRTGSWDQPKHF.

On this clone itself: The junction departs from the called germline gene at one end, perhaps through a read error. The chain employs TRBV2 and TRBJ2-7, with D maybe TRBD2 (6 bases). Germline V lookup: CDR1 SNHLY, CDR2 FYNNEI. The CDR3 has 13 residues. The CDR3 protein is CSSTARGDYEQYF. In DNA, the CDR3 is TGTTCCAGCACGGCGCGGGGCGATTACGAGCAGTACTTC.

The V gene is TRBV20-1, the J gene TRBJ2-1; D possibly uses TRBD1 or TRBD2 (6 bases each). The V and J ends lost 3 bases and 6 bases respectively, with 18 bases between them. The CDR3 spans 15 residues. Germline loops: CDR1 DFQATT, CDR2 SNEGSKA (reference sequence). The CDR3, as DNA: TGCAGTGCTAGCCCCGCGGGACATTCTCTCAATGAGCAGTTCTTC. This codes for CSASPAGHSLNEQFF.

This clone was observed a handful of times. The CDR3 protein is CASNPWTSGIWAYEQYF. The DNA of the CDR3 is TGTGCCAGCAACCCCTGGACTAGCGGGATATGGGCCTACGAGCAGTACTTC. V usage is TRBV28 and J usage is TRBJ2-7; 12 bases are shared with TRBD2. The CDR3 is made up of 17 amino acids. Trimming removed 7 bases from V and 2 bases from J; junction bases left unmatched: 12. Germline V gene data show CDR1 as MDHEN and CDR2 as SYDVKM. The full variable domain, its missing parts supplied by reference TRBV28 and TRBJ2-7, is DVKVTQSSRYLVKRTGEKVFLECVQDMDHENMFWYRQDPGLGLRLIYFSYDVKMKEKGDIPEGYSVSREKKERFSLILESASTNQTSMYLCASNPWTSGIWAYEQYFGPGTRLTVT.

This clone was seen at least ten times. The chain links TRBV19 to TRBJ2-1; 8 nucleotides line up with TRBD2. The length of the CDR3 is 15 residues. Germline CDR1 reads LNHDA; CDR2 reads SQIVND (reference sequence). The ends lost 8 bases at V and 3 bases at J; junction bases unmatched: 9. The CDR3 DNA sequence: TGTGCCAGTTCCAAAAGACTAGCGTACTACAATGAGCAGTTCTTC. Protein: CASSKRLAYYNEQFF.

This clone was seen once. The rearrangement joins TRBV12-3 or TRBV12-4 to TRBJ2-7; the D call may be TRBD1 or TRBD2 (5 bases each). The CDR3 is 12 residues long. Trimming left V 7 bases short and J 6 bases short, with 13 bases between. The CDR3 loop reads CASTWGMGEQYF. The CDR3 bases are TGTGCCAGCACGTGGGGGATGGGCGAGCAGTACTTC.

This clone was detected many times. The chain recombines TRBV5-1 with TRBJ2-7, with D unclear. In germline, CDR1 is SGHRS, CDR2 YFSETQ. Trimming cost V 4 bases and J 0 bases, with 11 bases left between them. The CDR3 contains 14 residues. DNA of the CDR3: TGCGCCAGCAGCGAGGATAGGAACTCCTACGAGCAGTACTTC. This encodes CASSEDRNSYEQYF.

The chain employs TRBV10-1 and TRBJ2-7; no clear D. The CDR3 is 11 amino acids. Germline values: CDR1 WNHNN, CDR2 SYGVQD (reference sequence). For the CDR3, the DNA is TGCGCGAGTGCTTGCTCCTACGAGCAGTACTTC. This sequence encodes CASACSYEQYF.

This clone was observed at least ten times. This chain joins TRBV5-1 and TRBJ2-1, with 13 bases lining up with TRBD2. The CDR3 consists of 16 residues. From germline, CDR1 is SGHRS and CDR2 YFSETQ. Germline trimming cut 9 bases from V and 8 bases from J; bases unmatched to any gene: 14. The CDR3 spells CATRESTSGRWYEQFF. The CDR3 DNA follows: TGCGCCACCCGAGAATCGACTAGCGGGAGGTGGTATGAGCAGTTCTTC.

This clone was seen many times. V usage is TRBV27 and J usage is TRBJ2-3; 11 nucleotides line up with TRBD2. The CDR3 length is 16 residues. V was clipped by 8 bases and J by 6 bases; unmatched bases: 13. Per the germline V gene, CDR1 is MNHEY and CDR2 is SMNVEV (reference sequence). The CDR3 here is CASCLSGRDAGDTQYF. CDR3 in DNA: TGTGCCAGCTGCCTTAGCGGGAGGGATGCTGGGGATACGCAGTATTTT.

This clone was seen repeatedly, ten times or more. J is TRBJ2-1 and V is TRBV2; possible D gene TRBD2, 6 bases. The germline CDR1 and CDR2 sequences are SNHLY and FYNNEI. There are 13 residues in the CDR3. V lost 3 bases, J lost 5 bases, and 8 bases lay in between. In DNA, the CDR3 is TGTGCCAGCAGTGATCTAGCGAACAATGAGCAGTTCTTC. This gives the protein CASSDLANNEQFF. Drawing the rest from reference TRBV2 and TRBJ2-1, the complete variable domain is EPEVTQTPSHQVTQMGQEVILRCVPISNHLYFYWYRQILGQKVEFLVSFYNNEISEKSEIFDDQFSVERPDGSNFTLKIRSTKLEDSAMYFCASSDLANNEQFFGPGTRLTVL.